Below, 2 T cell receptor beta chains from the same sample are listed, as sequenced in a study of CD8 T cells in Susac syndrome. With random hexamers, 0.5 to 1 ug RNA was reverse transcribed. TCRdb re-called the immunoSEQ multiplex PCR reads with MiXCR, one entry per CDR3 protein. The sample lists under 200,000 distinct CDR3 sequences; roughly 96% were seen once. Sequences were obtained from CD8+ T cells from PBMCs. The receptor source for this set is a human donor with multiple sclerosis.

The rearrangement uses TRBV5-1 and TRBJ2-7; TRBD1 matches at 11 bases. Trimming at V came to 2 bases and at J to 2 bases, leaving 15 bases not matched to a gene. Germline lookup yields CDR1 SGHRS and CDR2 YFSETQ. The CDR3 spans 19 residues. The CDR3 protein is CASSLPDRGRVPRTYEQYF. The CDR3 region has the DNA TGCGCCAGCAGCTTACCGGACAGGGGGCGCGTCCCGAGAACCTACGAGCAGTACTTC.

CDR3 sequence reads: CASRGSGQAYGYTF. CDR3 nucleotide sequence: TGTGCCAGCAGAGGCTCGGGACAGGCTTATGGCTACACCTTC. This chain connects TRBV12-3 or TRBV12-4 to TRBJ1-2; 8 bases agree with TRBD1. The V gene end was trimmed by 6 bases and the J gene end by 5 bases; junction bases not matched to a gene: 8. CDR3 length equals 14 residues.